Listed below are T cell receptor beta chains from one sample, sequenced in a study of T cell responses to AZD1222 COVID-19 vaccine. The repertoire was sequenced with immunoSEQ multiplex PCR; TCRdb's copy has only in-frame clones and lacks some. Of 180,000 or so clones in the sample, approximately 91% were seen once. This sample comprised peripheral blood, obtained 28 days after the second AZD1222 dose. These receptors were collected from an adult who received the AZD1222 COVID-19 vaccine. Each CDR3 is given with its conserved first and last residue. The order of the fields is D gene, V gene, J gene, clone size, CDR3 DNA, CDR3 protein. The D gene is left open where the match is weak. For some rows the clone size is stated as once, few or many, or as a class when expanded; others skip it.

TRBD2	TRBV7-3	TRBJ2-1	-	TGTGCCAGCAGCTTAAGAGCGAGTGCGGGAGTTGGGTACAATGAGCAGTTCTTC	CASSLRASAGVGYNEQFF
-	TRBV7-9	TRBJ1-5	-	TGTGCCAGCAGCTTAGGTCCGCTGGTGGGAAATCAGCCCCAGCATTTT	CASSLGPLVGNQPQHF
TRBD1	TRBV27	TRBJ1-6	-	TGTGCCAGCAGTCCGCGGGACAGGGGCTCGTCCTATAATTCACCCCTCCACTTT	CASSPRDRGSSYNSPLHF
-	TRBV11-2	TRBJ2-3	-	TGTGCCAGCAGCTTAGATGCGGCTAGCAGTTCAGATACGCAGTATTTT	CASSLDAASSSDTQYF
-	TRBV7-2	TRBJ2-1	-	TGTGCCAGCAGCTTTTACTACAATGAGCAGTTCTTC	CASSFYYNEQFF
TRBD1	TRBV5-1	TRBJ2-5	once	TGCGCCAGCAGACCGCTTGGACAGGGGGGAGAGACCCAGTACTTC	CASRPLGQGGETQYF
TRBD1	TRBV11-1	TRBJ2-5	-	TGTGCCAGCAGCTTATGGTCCGGCGGGGACAGGGAGACCCAGTACTTC	CASSLWSGGDRETQYF
-	TRBV29-1	TRBJ2-6	-	TGCAGCGTTTTGGATTCTGGGGCCAACGTCCTGACTTTC	CSVLDSGANVLTF
-	TRBV6-5	TRBJ2-2	-	TGTGCCAGCACCAAGAGCGCGAACACCGGGGAGCTGTTTTTT	CASTKSANTGELFF
TRBD2	TRBV14	TRBJ2-1	-	TGTGCCACCTCGGCACTAGCGGGAGTGAACAATGAGCAGTTCTTC	CATSALAGVNNEQFF
-	TRBV5-4	TRBJ2-3	-	TGTGCCAGCAGCCCAGATTCGGGGAGCACAGATACGCAGTATTTT	CASSPDSGSTDTQYF
-	TRBV2	TRBJ2-7	-	TGTGCCAGCAGTGGGGGAGCGGCCAAATCCTACGAGCAGTACTTC	CASSGGAAKSYEQYF
-	TRBV19	TRBJ1-5	-	TGTGCCAGTAGTATAGCCGACACCGACAGGAAAAATCAGCCCCAGCATTTT	CASSIADTDRKNQPQHF
-	TRBV5-1	TRBJ1-1	-	TGCGCCAGCAGCTTTATAGGGAACACTGAAGCTTTCTTT	CASSFIGNTEAFF
TRBD2	TRBV19	TRBJ2-1	-	TGTGCCAGTAGTAAGACTAGCGGGTGGAGGGTCAATGAGCAGTTCTTC	CASSKTSGWRVNEQFF
TRBD1	TRBV9	TRBJ1-2	once	TGTGCCAGCAGCGCCTCATACAGGGGAACTGGTGGCTACACCTTC	CASSASYRGTGGYTF
-	TRBV2	TRBJ1-5	-	TGTGCCAGCAGTGAATTAGGGGGGAATCAGCCCCAGCATTTT	CASSELGGNQPQHF
TRBD1	TRBV18	TRBJ2-5	-	TGTGCCAGCTCACCTTCACAGGGGGCAAAAGAGACCCAGTACTTC	CASSPSQGAKETQYF
-	TRBV7-7	TRBJ2-7	-	TGTGCTAGCAGCCCAGGGGATGATCCCATCCTCGAGCAGTACTTC	CASSPGDDPILEQYF
-	TRBV27	TRBJ2-7	-	TGTGCCAGCAGTGCGGGACAGTCCTACGAGCAGTACTTC	CASSAGQSYEQYF
TRBD1	TRBV11-2	TRBJ1-6	-	TGTGCCAGCACCCACCGGGACAGGGGTTCTAATTCACCCCTCCACTTT	CASTHRDRGSNSPLHF
TRBD1	TRBV4-1	TRBJ1-1	-	TGCGCCAGCAGCCAAGAGGGACAGGGCGGCACTGAAGCTTTCTTT	CASSQEGQGGTEAFF
-	TRBV18	TRBJ2-5	-	TGTGCCAGCTCACCACAGGAAGAGACCCAGTACTTC	CASSPQEETQYF
-	TRBV12-5	TRBJ1-3	-	TGTGCTAGTGGTTTATTAGATAACACCATATATTTT	CASGLLDNTIYF
TRBD1	TRBV27	TRBJ1-1	few	TGTGCCAGCAGTTATTCATACAGGGGGGGAGCTGAAGCTTTCTTT	CASSYSYRGGAEAFF
-	TRBV19	TRBJ1-2	-	TGTGCCAGTAGTATAGTCGCAGCAGTGCGGTCCGGCTACACCTTC	CASSIVAAVRSGYTF
-	TRBV6-5	TRBJ1-5	-	TGTGCCAGCAGTTCCTTGGGGGCTGGGGGCAATCAGCCCCAGCATTTT	CASSSLGAGGNQPQHF
TRBD2	TRBV7-2	TRBJ2-1	-	TGTGCCAGCAGCCCGGGAGGACACAATGAGCAGTTCTTC	CASSPGGHNEQFF
TRBD1	TRBV7-9	TRBJ1-6	-	TGTGCCAGCAGCCCGGACAGGGAGAGTTCACCCCTCCACTTT	CASSPDRESSPLHF
-	TRBV12-3/TRBV12-4	TRBJ2-7	-	TGTGCCAGCAGGCTCGGGACATCCTACGAGCAGTACTTC	CASRLGTSYEQYF
TRBD1	TRBV5-4	TRBJ1-6	-	TGTGCCAGCAGCTTGGGACAGGGGAGAGGAGATTCACCCCTCCACTTT	CASSLGQGRGDSPLHF
-	TRBV19	TRBJ1-1	-	TGTGCCAGTAGTCCCCCCGGACGGATAAACACTGAAGCTTTCTTT	CASSPPGRINTEAFF
TRBD1	TRBV6-1	TRBJ2-7	few	TGTGCCAGCAGTTTGGGACAGGGGAACGAGCAGTACTTC	CASSLGQGNEQYF
-	TRBV6-1	TRBJ1-5	-	TGTGCCAGCAGTGAGATTGTAGGGCTTTTCAATCAGCCCCAGCATTTT	CASSEIVGLFNQPQHF
-	TRBV29-1	TRBJ1-1	-	TGCAGCGTTGGACAGGTGAGAGGTACTGAAGCTTTCTTT	CSVGQVRGTEAFF